The clone carrying this T cell receptor beta chain appeared many times. This sample stems from a study of human T cells and chemical hapten exposure. Study-level information: A 2 cm by 2 cm inner upper arm patch received 2% DPC for sensitization.

Regarding time point: patch test 1, 2 weeks after DPC sensitization. Treatment reported: therapeutic diphenylcyclopropenone sensitization with weekly scalp DPC. Ahead of applying each patch test, blood was sampled. It was from unfractionated whole blood that total RNA was extracted. The CDR3 runs to 17 residues. Trimming took off 5 bases at V and 1 base at J, with 18 bases between the two ends. From germline, CDR1 is KGHSH and CDR2 LQKENI. TCRdb recomputed calls from the RACE reads with MiXCR, one row per CDR3 protein. This table has 90,000 to 120,000 distinct CDR3 sequences, 9.5% to 12% appearing once.

The chain recombines TRBV18 with TRBJ1-5; D ambiguous. This sequence was found in a woman in her thirties or forties with alopecia areata. Some clones in this sample may be carry-over from other donors' samples. The specimen comprised whole blood, sampled in connection with sensitization to the hapten diphenylcyclopropenone (DPC). The CDR3 loop reads CASSAAANPRSNQPQHF. CDR3 coding DNA: TGTGCCAGCTCAGCCGCGGCAAATCCCAGAAGCAATCAGCCCCAGCATTTT.